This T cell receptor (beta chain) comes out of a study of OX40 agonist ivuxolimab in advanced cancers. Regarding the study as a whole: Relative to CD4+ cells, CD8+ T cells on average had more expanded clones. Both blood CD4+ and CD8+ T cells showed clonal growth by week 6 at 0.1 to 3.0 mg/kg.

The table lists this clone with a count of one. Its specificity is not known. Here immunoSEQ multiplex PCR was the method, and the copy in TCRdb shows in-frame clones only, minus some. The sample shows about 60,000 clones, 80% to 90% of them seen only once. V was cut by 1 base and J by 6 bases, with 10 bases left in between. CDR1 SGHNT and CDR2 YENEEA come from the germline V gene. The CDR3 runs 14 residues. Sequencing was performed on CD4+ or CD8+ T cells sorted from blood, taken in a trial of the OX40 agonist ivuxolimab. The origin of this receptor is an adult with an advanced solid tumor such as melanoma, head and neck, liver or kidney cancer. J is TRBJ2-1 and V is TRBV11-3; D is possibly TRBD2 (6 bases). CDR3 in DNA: TGTGCCAGCAGCTTAGGGGGGGTAGGCAATGAGCAGTTCTTC. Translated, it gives CASSLGGVGNEQFF.